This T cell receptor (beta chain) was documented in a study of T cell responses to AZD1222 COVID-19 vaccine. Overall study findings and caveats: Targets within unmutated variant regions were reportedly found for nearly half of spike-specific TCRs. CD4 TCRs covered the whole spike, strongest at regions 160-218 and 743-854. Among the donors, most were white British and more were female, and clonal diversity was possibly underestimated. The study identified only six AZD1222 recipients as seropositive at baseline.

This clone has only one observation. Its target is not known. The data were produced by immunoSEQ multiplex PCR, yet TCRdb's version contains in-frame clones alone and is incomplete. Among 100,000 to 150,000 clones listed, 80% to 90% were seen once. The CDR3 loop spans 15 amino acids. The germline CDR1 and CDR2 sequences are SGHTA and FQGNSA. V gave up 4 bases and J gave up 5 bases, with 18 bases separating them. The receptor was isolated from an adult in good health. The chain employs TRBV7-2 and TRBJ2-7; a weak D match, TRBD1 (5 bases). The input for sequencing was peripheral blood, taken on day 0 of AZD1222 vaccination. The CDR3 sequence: CASSSPNRRNHEQYF. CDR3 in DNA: TGTGCCAGCAGCTCCCCAAACAGGAGAAACCACGAGCAGTACTTC.